Following are 16 T cell receptor beta chains from one sample sequenced in a study of CD8 T cells in ankylosing spondylitis. Notes on the study in general: Among TCR beta sequences, a motif of under 10 highly homologous variants appeared characteristic of ankylosing spondylitis blood.

These TCRs' antigens remain unknown. MiXCR was run by TCRdb on the 5' RACE reads, yielding one entry per CDR3 protein. The table records 670,000 or so distinct CDR3 sequences, around 19% of them present only once. Sequencing was performed on blood, either unsorted or a sorted T cell fraction (not recorded which). The receptors originated from a male donor with ankylosing spondylitis.

This clonotype was found a few times. The genes are TRBV10-3 and TRBJ2-2; D call uncertain. The V end lost 4 bases, the J end lost 1 base, and 7 bases lay between the germline ends. The CDR3 totals 14 residues. The germline gives CDR1 ENHRY, CDR2 SYGVKD. The CDR3 bases are TGTGCCATCAGTGGGGATAAGAACACCGGGGAGCTGTTTTTT. Its protein is CAISGDKNTGELFF.

In this sample, this clonotype turned up a few times. The genes are TRBV5-1 and TRBJ1-6; D remains unclear. V lost 4 bases, J lost 10 bases, and 15 bases lay in between. Germline CDR1 is SGHRS and CDR2 is YFSETQ. This CDR3 is built from 14 residues. The DNA of the CDR3 is TGCGCCAGCAGCCGCCCGGAGATTGGATCACCCCTCCACTTT. Protein product: CASSRPEIGSPLHF.

The chain uses TRBV4-3 and TRBJ2-1; the D gene is possibly TRBD2 (5 bases). Germline values: CDR1 LGHNA, CDR2 YSLEER. Trimming left V 1 base short and J 1 base short, with 11 bases between. CDR3 size: 16 residues. The CDR3 loop is CASSQGRLASYNEQFF. The DNA of the CDR3 is TGCGCCAGCAGCCAAGGCCGGCTAGCATCCTACAATGAGCAGTTCTTC.

Comment on this clonotype: One end of the junction does not line up with germline, which may come from a read error. The chain couples TRBV4-3 to TRBJ2-7, with D perhaps being TRBD1 or TRBD2 (5 bases each). The CDR3 consists of 16 residues. The V gene's germline CDR1 is LGHNA and CDR2 YSLEER. DNA for the CDR3: TGCGCCAGCAGCCAAGATCTAAGGCCAGAAGATGGGGCAGCGGACTTC. It yields the protein CASSQDLRPEDGAADF.

The chain carries TRBV7-9 and TRBJ1-1; D is possibly TRBD1 (5 bases). V lost 5 bases to trimming and J lost 2 bases, with 15 bases between them. Germline values: CDR1 SEHNR, CDR2 FQNEAQ (reference sequence). The CDR3 contains 15 residues. Written as DNA, the CDR3 is TGTGCCAGCAGCGATGGGGCGGGGGGAAACACTGAAGCTTTCTTT. Translated, it gives CASSDGAGGNTEAFF.

The chain uses TRBV5-6 and TRBJ2-3; possibly TRBD1 for D (6 bases). CDR1 is SGHDT and CDR2 is YYEEEE in the germline V gene. The V end was cut by 2 bases, the J end by 4 bases, with 17 bases between. The CDR3 extends over 16 amino acids. The CDR3 DNA is TGTGCCAGCAGCTTTCCCCAGGGACAAGGATCAGATACGCAGTATTTT. Translation: CASSFPQGQGSDTQYF.

In its sample, this clonotype was seen a few times. This chain connects TRBV3-1 to TRBJ2-1; 7 positions match TRBD1. Per germline, CDR1 LGHDT and CDR2 YNNKEL (reference sequence). CDR3 length: 14 residues. Trimming took 4 bases from V and 12 from J; bases not matched to a gene: 12. The CDR3 spells CASSRTGQTISQFF. Here the CDR3 DNA reads TGTGCCAGCAGCCGAACGGGACAGACTATCTCGCAGTTCTTC.

This clonotype was seen a handful of times. V and J are TRBV18 and TRBJ2-7, with unresolved D. Germline CDR1 reads KGHSH; CDR2 reads LQKENI. CDR3 length equals 12 residues. The ends were cut back, 9 bases at V and 3 bases at J, with 12 bases in the middle. The chain's CDR3 is CASAPDGYEQYF. The CDR3 DNA follows: TGTGCCAGTGCACCGGATGGCTACGAGCAGTACTTC.

The chain links TRBV6-1 to TRBJ2-1; D is uncertain. The length of the CDR3 is 15 residues. V lost 6 bases and J lost 0, with 12 bases in between. CDR1 is MNHNS, CDR2 SASEGT, per germline. The CDR3 coding sequence is TGTGCCAGCAGCCAAGCCTCCAGCTCCTACAATGAGCAGTTCTTC. This codes for CASSQASSSYNEQFF.

The genes are TRBV12-3 or TRBV12-4 and TRBJ2-5; 11 nucleotides align to TRBD2. This CDR3 region has 16 residues. Losses at the gene ends were 3 bases for V and 5 bases for J; bases not matched to a gene: 8. CDR3 loop: CASSFALAGGLETQYF. CDR3 bases: TGTGCCAGCAGTTTCGCCTTAGCGGGGGGGCTCGAGACCCAGTACTTC.

The gene calls are TRBV4-1 and TRBJ2-1, with 10 bases aligning to TRBD2. CDR1 is MGHRA, CDR2 YSYEKL, per germline. The CDR3 loop spans 13 amino acids. V shed 6 bases, J shed 8 bases, and the junction held 4 bases outside the gene matches. The CDR3, as DNA: TGCGCCAGCAGATGGACTAGCGGTCATGAGCAGTTCTTC. It specifies CASRWTSGHEQFF.

This clonotype was recorded a few times. CDR3 DNA: TGTGCCAGCAGCCCGCGGGACAGGGGGCGCCCGGCTGAAGCTTTCTTT. As protein: CASSPRDRGRPAEAFF. This chain links TRBV3-1 with TRBJ1-1, with 12 bases fitting TRBD1. Germline assignment: CDR1 LGHDT and CDR2 YNNKEL (reference sequence). The CDR3 is made up of 16 amino acids. After removal of 4 bases from V and 6 bases from J, the junction contained 9 bases not matched to a gene.

This rearrangement joins TRBV15 to TRBJ2-1; D is possibly TRBD2 (6 bases). Per germline, CDR1 LNHNV and CDR2 YYDKDF (reference sequence). V was shortened by 5 bases and J by 3 bases, with 14 bases between the two germline ends. The CDR3 has 15 residues. The CDR3 DNA reads as TGTGCCACCAGCGTACCGGGACTCCGCTACAATGAGCAGTTCTTC. This encodes CATSVPGLRYNEQFF.

This clonotype came up many times. The rearrangement links TRBV10-3 to TRBJ1-1; D is perhaps TRBD1 (6 bases). The CDR3 runs to 14 residues. The V end was cut by 9 bases, the J end by 3 bases, with 17 bases between. The germline V gene has CDR1 ENHRY and CDR2 SYGVKD. The CDR3 region has the DNA TGTGCCATTTGGGGCCCTGGGACACACACTGAAGCTTTCTTT. Protein sequence: CAIWGPGTHTEAFF.

The table lists this clonotype with a few counts. CDR3 residues: CSVVSGQRMTNEQFF. The CDR3 bases are TGCAGCGTTGTCTCAGGGCAGAGGATGACCAATGAGCAGTTCTTC. The chain uses TRBV29-1 and TRBJ2-1; TRBD1 might be the D (5 bases). The V gene lost 4 bases and the J gene lost 6 bases, with 19 bases spanning the gap. The CDR3 totals 15 residues. Germline V CDR1 and CDR2: SQVTM, ANQGSEA.

The rearrangement links TRBV25-1 to TRBJ1-1; D may be TRBD1 (6 bases). CDR3 size: 14 residues. The germline V and J ends were trimmed by 3 bases and 4 bases, with 12 bases remaining between them. Per germline, CDR1 MGHDK and CDR2 SYGVNS. In nucleotides, the CDR3 is TGTGCCAGCAGTGATGCTAGGGGGGGCACTGAAGCTTTCTTT. Translating gives CASSDARGGTEAFF.